Listed below are T cell receptor beta chains from one sample, sequenced in a study of resident and recirculating memory T cells in vitiligo. The assay was immunoSEQ multiplex PCR, and TCRdb's table has in-frame clones only and misses some. The sample holds around 38,000 clones; around nine tenths are singletons and the top ten take 4.5% to 5%. The specimen was blood. These receptors all come from a male donor with vitiligo. CDR3s leave out the opening cysteine and the closing phenylalanine or tryptophan. Clone size is stated in some rows and not others, as once, few, many or a class when expanded.

>TRBJ2-2|TRBV7-9|NA|14
ASSSDRVWSTGELF
>TRBJ2-3|TRBV4-2|NA|11
ASSTRTTDTQY
>TRBJ1-2|TRBV12-5|NA|14
ASGHVQPIQGGGYT
>TRBJ2-3|TRBV19|NA|14
ASRGGRLLATDTQY
>TRBJ2-7|TRBV6-5|NA|13
ASQPGIYSSYEQY
>TRBJ2-5|TRBV6-6|NA|14
ASSYSTAWHQETQY
>TRBJ1-2|TRBV5-1|NA|12
ASSKLRDSYGYT
>TRBJ2-1|TRBV9|few|11
ASSVSPPDEQF
>TRBJ1-1|TRBV30|NA|11
ARQTGMNTEAF
>TRBJ2-6|TRBV4-1|NA|15
ASSQDITVSGANVLT
>TRBJ2-2|TRBV6-4|once|14
ASSDSSGGATGELF
>TRBJ2-3|TRBV21-1|NA|16
ASSKKGWERGGLDTQY
>TRBJ2-2|TRBV30|NA|12
AWSVFSPNGELF
>TRBJ1-4|TRBV6-1|NA|12
ASRSQGPNEKLF
>TRBJ2-7|TRBV30|NA|9
AWSVLHEQY
>TRBJ2-7|TRBV5-1|once|12
ASSWTGAPGEQY
>TRBJ1-1|TRBV7-2|NA|13
ASSRRSTENTEAF
>TRBJ1-1|TRBV7-9|NA|13
ASVETPHGRTEAF
>TRBJ2-5|TRBV7-6|NA|16
ASSLGSTSGGRKETQY
>TRBJ2-2|TRBV5-1|NA|13
ASTPTGGYTGELF